This T cell receptor (beta chain) is drawn from a study of T-cell memory formation after mild COVID-19. Each CDR3 protein is one row after TCRdb ran MiXCR on the 5' RACE reads. The sample carries approximately 260,000 distinct CDR3 sequences, approximately 19% recorded once. This TCR derives from a man between 18 and 35 years old who had mild COVID-19 (a few samples of this study predate the infection). Cell type and time point are not known. The sequenced sample was PBMCs or a T cell subset sorted from them (not recorded which).

The CDR3 region has the DNA TGTGCCAGCAGCCCATGGGACAGAGGCACAGATACGCAGTATTTT. Residues: CASSPWDRGTDTQYF. The chain recombines TRBV9 with TRBJ2-3; 7 positions match TRBD1. Germline CDR1 and CDR2: SGDLS and YYNGEE. J was trimmed by 1 base and V by 4 bases; bases with no gene match: 6. This CDR3 is built from 15 residues.